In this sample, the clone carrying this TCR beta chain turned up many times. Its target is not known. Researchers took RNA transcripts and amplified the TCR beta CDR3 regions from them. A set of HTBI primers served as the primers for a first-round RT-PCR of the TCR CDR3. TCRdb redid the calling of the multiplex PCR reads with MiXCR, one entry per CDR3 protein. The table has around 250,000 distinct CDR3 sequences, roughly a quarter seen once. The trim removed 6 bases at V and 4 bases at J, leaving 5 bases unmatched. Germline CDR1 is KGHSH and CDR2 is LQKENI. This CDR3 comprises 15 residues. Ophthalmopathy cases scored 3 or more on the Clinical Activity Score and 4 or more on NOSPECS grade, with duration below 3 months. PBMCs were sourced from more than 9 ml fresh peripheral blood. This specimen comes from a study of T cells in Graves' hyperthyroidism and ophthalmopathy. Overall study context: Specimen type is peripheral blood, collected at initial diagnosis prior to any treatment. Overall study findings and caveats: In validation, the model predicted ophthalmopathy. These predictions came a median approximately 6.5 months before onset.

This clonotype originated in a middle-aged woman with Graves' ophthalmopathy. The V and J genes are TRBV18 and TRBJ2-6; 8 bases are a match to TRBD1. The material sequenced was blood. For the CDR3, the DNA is TGTGCCAGCTCTCACAGGGGGGCCGGGGCCAACGTCCTGACTTTC. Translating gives CASSHRGAGANVLTF.